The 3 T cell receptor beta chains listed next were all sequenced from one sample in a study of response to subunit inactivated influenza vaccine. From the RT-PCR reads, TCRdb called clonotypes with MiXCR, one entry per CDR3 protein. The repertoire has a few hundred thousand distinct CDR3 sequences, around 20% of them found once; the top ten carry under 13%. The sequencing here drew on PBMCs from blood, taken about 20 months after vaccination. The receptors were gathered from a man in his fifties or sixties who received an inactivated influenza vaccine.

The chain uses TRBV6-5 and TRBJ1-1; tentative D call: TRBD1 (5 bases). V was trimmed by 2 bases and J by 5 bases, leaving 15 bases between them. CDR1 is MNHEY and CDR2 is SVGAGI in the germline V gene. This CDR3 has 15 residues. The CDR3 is CASSYAPRVGTEAFF. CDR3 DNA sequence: TGTGCCAGCAGTTACGCTCCCAGGGTAGGAACTGAAGCTTTCTTT.

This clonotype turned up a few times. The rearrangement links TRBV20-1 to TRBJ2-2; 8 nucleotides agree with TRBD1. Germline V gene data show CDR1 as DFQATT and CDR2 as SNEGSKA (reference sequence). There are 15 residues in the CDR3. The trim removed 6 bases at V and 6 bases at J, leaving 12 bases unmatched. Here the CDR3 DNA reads TGCAGTGCCCTGGCCGGGCAGGGGGCTGCCGGGGAGCTGTTTTTT. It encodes CSALAGQGAAGELFF.

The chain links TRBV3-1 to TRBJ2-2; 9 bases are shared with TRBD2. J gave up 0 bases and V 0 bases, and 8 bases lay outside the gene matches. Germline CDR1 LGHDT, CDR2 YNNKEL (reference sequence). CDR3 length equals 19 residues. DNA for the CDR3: TGTGCCAGCAGCCAAGAGACTAGCGGACCCCGACCGAACACCGGGGAGCTGTTTTTT. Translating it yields CASSQETSGPRPNTGELFF.